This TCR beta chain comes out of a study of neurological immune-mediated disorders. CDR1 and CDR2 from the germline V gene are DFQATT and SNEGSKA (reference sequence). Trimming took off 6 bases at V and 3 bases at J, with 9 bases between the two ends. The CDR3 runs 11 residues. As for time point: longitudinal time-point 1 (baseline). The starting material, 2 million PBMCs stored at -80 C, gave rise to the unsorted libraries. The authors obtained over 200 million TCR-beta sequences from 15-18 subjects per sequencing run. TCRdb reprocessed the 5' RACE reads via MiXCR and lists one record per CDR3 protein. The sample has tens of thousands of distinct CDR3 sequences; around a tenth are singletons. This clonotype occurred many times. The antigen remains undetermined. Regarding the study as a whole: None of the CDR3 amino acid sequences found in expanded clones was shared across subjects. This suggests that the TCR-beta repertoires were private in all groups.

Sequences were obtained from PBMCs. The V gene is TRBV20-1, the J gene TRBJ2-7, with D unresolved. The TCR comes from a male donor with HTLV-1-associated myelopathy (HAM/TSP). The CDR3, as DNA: TGCAGTGCCCCCTTCAGCTACGAGCAGTACTTC. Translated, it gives CSAPFSYEQYF.